The 13 T cell receptor beta chains reported below all come from one sample, sequenced in a study of cytomegalovirus exposure and HLA in healthy donors. Amplification used 60 Vbeta primers and 13 Jbeta primers. Profiling relied on immunoSEQ multiplex PCR, and the TCRdb table lists in-frame clones only, not all of them. The sample lists about 99,000 clones, around 77% seen once, with 3.5% to 4.5% in the top ten. Material: PBMCs. These receptors came from a man between 45 and 60 years old in good health and CMV-seropositive.

This chain uses TRBV9 with TRBJ2-5, with a weak D call TRBD2 (6 bases). CDR3 size: 16 residues. Germline CDR1 SGDLS, CDR2 YYNGEE. Trimming shortened V by 1 base and J by 2 bases, and 15 bases separated the two germline ends. CDR3 amino acids: CASSVLGGSQQETQYF. CDR3 bases: TGTGCCAGCAGCGTATTGGGGGGAAGCCAACAAGAGACCCAGTACTTC.

The chain recombines TRBV7-2 with TRBJ1-2, with TRBD1 identical over 9 bases. After removal of 7 bases from V and 2 bases from J, the junction contained 5 bases not matched to a gene. From germline, CDR1 is SGHTA and CDR2 FQGNSA. The CDR3 is 14 residues long. The CDR3 DNA is TGTGCCAGCACGCGGGACAGGGCGAACTATGGCTACACCTTC. Amino acid sequence: CASTRDRANYGYTF. Variable domain in full (rest from reference TRBV7-2 and TRBJ1-2): GAGVSQSPSNKVTEKGKDVELRCDPISGHTALYWYRQSLGQGLEFLIYFQGNSAPDKSGLPSDRFSAERTGGSVSTLTIQRTQQEDSAVYLCASTRDRANYGYTFGSGTRLTVV.

This clone was recorded only once. The genes are TRBV4-2 and TRBJ2-1; TRBD2 is a possible D gene (5 bases). This CDR3 region has 14 residues. V lost 2 bases and J lost 0, with 5 bases in between. The germline V gene has CDR1 LGHNA and CDR2 YNFKEQ. CDR3 sequence: CASSQRDSYNEQFF. CDR3 coding DNA: TGTGCCAGCAGCCAACGGGACTCCTACAATGAGCAGTTCTTC.

The chain employs TRBV30 and TRBJ2-3, with D uncertain. The ends were cut back, 4 bases at V and 1 base at J, with 12 bases in the middle. Germline CDR1 GTSNPN, CDR2 SVGIG (reference sequence). The CDR3 has 14 amino acids. DNA for the CDR3: TGTGCCTGGAAAAGGAGACTTCGCACAGATACGCAGTATTTT. This sequence encodes CAWKRRLRTDTQYF.

Regarding this clone: Within the sample, other DNA sequences also encode this same CDR3. The chain has TRBV19 and TRBJ1-1; D not resolved. The CDR3 runs to 13 residues. V lost 3 bases and J lost 4, with 9 bases in between. CDR1 is LNHDA and CDR2 is SQIVND in the germline V gene (reference sequence). CDR3: CASSIGLSTEAFF. CDR3 nucleotides: TGTGCCAGTAGTATTGGACTGAGCACTGAAGCTTTCTTT. The variable domain in full, completed from reference TRBV19 and TRBJ1-1, reads DGGITQSPKYLFRKEGQNVTLSCEQNLNHDAMYWYRQDPGQGLRLIYYSQIVNDFQKGDIAEGYSVSREKKESFPLTVTSAQKNPTAFYLCASSIGLSTEAFFGQGTRLTVV.

The rearrangement uses TRBV11-2 and TRBJ1-4, with 8 positions matching TRBD1. The CDR3 spans 14 residues. Germline V gene sequence: CDR1 SGHAT, CDR2 FQNNGV. Unmatched junction bases numbered 4, after V lost 2 bases and J lost 8 bases. The CDR3 sequence is CASSLQGAGEKLFF. The CDR3 DNA is TGTGCCAGCAGCTTACAGGGGGCGGGGGAAAAACTGTTTTTT.

The chain uses TRBV6-1 and TRBJ2-2; TRBD1 matches 7 bases. V shed 6 bases, J shed 3 bases, and the junction held 4 bases outside the gene matches. The germline CDR1 and CDR2 sequences are MNHNS and SASEGT. This CDR3 is 14 amino acids long. CDR3 sequence (DNA): TGTGCCAGCAGGAGACAGGGTTACACCGGGGAGCTGTTTTTT. This translates into CASRRQGYTGELFF.

V usage is TRBV19 and J usage is TRBJ2-2; 8 bases map to TRBD1. The CDR3 spans 15 residues. V gave up 7 bases and J gave up 6 bases; unmatched junction bases: 10. Germline V gives CDR1 LNHDA, CDR2 SQIVND (reference sequence). The CDR3 sequence is CASNSLDRESGELFF. Here the CDR3 DNA reads TGTGCCAGTAATTCCCTGGACAGGGAATCCGGGGAGCTGTTTTTT.

V gene TRBV7-8 combines with J gene TRBJ2-2; 8 bases are shared with TRBD1. This CDR3 contains 17 residues. Germline V gene data show CDR1 as SGHVS and CDR2 as FQNEAQ. V was pared by 5 bases and J by 6 bases, with 14 bases of the junction left unmatched. The chain's CDR3 is CASSPRPGTGSAGELFF. The CDR3 nucleotides read TGTGCCAGCAGCCCGCGCCCCGGGACAGGTTCGGCCGGGGAGCTGTTTTTT.

The chain uses TRBV6-4 and TRBJ2-2; the match to TRBD2 covers 12 bases. In germline, CDR1 is MRHNA, CDR2 SNTAGT. With V trimmed by 7 bases and J by 4 bases, 4 bases remained unmatched. This CDR3 comprises 15 residues. DNA for the CDR3: TGTGCCAGCACCCGACTAGCGGGAGTCACCGGGGAGCTGTTTTTT. This encodes CASTRLAGVTGELFF.

The CDR3 loop is CSVGGGQGGYEQYF. CDR3 bases: TGCAGCGTTGGAGGGGGACAGGGTGGTTACGAGCAGTACTTC. The chain employs TRBV29-1 and TRBJ2-7, with 9 bases aligning to TRBD1. V was pared by 4 bases and J by 4 bases, with 8 bases of the junction left unmatched. This CDR3 comprises 14 residues. From germline, CDR1 is SQVTM and CDR2 ANQGSEA.

The chain combines TRBV28 with TRBJ2-7, with D perhaps TRBD1 (7 bases). The CDR3 spans 15 residues. Deletions cut 1 base from V and 2 bases from J, with 12 bases between. CDR1 is MDHEN and CDR2 is SYDVKM in the germline V gene. The CDR3 loop is CASSLFRGEAYEQYF. The DNA for the CDR3 is TGTGCCAGCAGTTTATTCAGGGGGGAGGCCTACGAGCAGTACTTC.

This clone was observed a single time. The rearrangement uses TRBV27 and TRBJ1-5, with D uncertain. Deletions cut 6 bases from V and 0 bases from J, with 12 bases between. The CDR3 totals 15 residues. Germline-derived CDR1 and CDR2 are MNHEY and SMNVEV (reference sequence). The CDR3 sequence: CASRAGQDSNQPQHF. The CDR3 bases are TGTGCCAGCAGAGCCGGCCAGGATAGCAATCAGCCCCAGCATTTT.